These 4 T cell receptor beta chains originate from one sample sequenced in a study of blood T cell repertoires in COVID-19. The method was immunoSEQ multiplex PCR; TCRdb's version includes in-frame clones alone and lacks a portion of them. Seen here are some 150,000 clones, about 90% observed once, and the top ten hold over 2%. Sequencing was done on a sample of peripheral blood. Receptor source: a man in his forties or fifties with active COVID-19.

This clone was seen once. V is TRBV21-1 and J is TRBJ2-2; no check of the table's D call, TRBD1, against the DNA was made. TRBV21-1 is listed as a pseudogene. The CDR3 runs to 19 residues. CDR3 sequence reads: CASSTRDRGRMWDTGELFF. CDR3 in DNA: TGTGCCAGCAGCACCCGGGACAGGGGGCGAATGTGGGACACCGGGGAGCTGTTTTTT.

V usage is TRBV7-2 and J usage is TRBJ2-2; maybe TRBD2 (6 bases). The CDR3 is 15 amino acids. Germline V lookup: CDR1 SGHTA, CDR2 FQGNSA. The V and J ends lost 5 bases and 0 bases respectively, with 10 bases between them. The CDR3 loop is CASSTGLTNTGELFF. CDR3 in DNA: TGTGCCAGCAGCACGGGACTGACGAACACCGGGGAGCTGTTTTTT.

The CDR3 DNA follows: TGTGCCAGCAGCATAACTCTATGGGGACAGGCCTTCCAAGAGACCCAGTACTTC. Translated, it gives CASSITLWGQAFQETQYF. The rearrangement links TRBV13 to TRBJ2-5, with 8 bases that match TRBD1. The CDR3 is 18 amino acids. J was trimmed by 1 base and V by 5 bases; bases with no gene match: 15. Germline V CDR1 and CDR2: PRHDT, FYEKMQ (reference sequence).

The CDR3: CASSTSTGDRLRSYTF. The CDR3, as DNA: TGTGCCAGCAGCACTTCAACAGGGGACCGATTGAGGAGCTACACCTTC. The chain carries TRBV6-6 and TRBJ1-2; 7 bases fit TRBD1. In germline, CDR1 is MNHNY, CDR2 SVGAGI (reference sequence). CDR3 size: 16 residues. V shed 6 bases, J shed 9 bases, and the junction held 19 bases outside the gene matches.